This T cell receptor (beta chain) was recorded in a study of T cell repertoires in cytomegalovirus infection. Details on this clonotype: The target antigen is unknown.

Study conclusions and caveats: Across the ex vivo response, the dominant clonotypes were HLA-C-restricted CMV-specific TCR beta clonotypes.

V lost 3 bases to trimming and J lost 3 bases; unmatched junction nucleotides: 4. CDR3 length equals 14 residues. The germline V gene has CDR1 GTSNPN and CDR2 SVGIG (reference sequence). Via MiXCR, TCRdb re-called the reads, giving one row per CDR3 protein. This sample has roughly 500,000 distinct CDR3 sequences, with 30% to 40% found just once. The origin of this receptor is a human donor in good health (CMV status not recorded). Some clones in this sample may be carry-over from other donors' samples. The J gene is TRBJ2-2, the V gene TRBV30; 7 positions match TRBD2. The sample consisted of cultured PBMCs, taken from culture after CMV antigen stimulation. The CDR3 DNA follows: TGTGCCTGGAGCGGGACTACCTACACCGGGGAGCTGTTTTTT. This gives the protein CAWSGTTYTGELFF.